The 14 T cell receptor beta chains in this list originate from one sample, sequenced in a study of T cell responses to AZD1222 COVID-19 vaccine. TCRdb's copy holds only in-frame clones and misses some; the assay was immunoSEQ multiplex PCR. The table lists some 190,000 clones, 80% to 95% of them singletons. The sample here was peripheral blood, taken 28 days after the second AZD1222 dose. These receptor sequences come from an adult who received the AZD1222 COVID-19 vaccine.

This clone was found once. CDR3 sequence reads: CASSGGQGAGELFF. The CDR3 region has the DNA TGTGCCAGCAGCGGAGGACAGGGGGCCGGGGAGCTGTTTTTT. The chain links TRBV4-2 to TRBJ2-2; 10 bases align to TRBD1. V shed 5 bases, J shed 6 bases, and the junction held 3 bases outside the gene matches. The germline V gene encodes CDR1 LGHNA and CDR2 YNFKEQ. The CDR3 has 14 amino acids.

This rearrangement joins TRBV5-6 to TRBJ2-1; 7 bases fit TRBD2. This CDR3 is 16 amino acids long. CDR1 SGHDT and CDR2 YYEEEE come from the germline V gene. The V segment lost 1 base and the J segment 1 base; nucleotides outside the gene matches: 5. The CDR3 region is CASSLTAGVSYNEQFF. The CDR3 coding sequence is TGTGCCAGCAGCTTGACGGCGGGAGTATCCTACAATGAGCAGTTCTTC.

The chain joins TRBV28 to TRBJ2-7, with D perhaps matching TRBD2 (5 bases). Deletions cut 7 bases from V and 3 bases from J, with 7 bases between. The CDR3 contains 11 residues. The germline CDR1 and CDR2 sequences are MDHEN and SYDVKM. CDR3: CASTGNYEQYF. For the CDR3, the DNA is TGTGCCAGCACGGGAAACTACGAGCAGTACTTC.

The genes are TRBV27 and TRBJ2-3, with 8 bases aligning to TRBD1. The germline V gene encodes CDR1 MNHEY and CDR2 SMNVEV (reference sequence). V trimming: 9 bases; J trimming: 1 base; junction bases outside the gene matches: 6. This CDR3 is 14 amino acids long. CDR3 protein: CARQGAMGTDTQYF. The CDR3 nucleotides are TGTGCCAGGCAGGGGGCGATGGGCACAGATACGCAGTATTTT.

The CDR3 loop is CASNAQPQHF. DNA of the CDR3: TGTGCCAGTAACGCCCAGCCCCAGCATTTT. This rearrangement joins TRBV19 to TRBJ1-5; D remains unclear. Germline assignment: CDR1 LNHDA and CDR2 SQIVND (reference sequence). This CDR3 has 10 amino acids. The V end lost 7 bases, the J end lost 7 bases, and 5 bases lay between the germline ends.

This clone appeared a single time. This rearrangement joins TRBV14 to TRBJ2-7, with TRBD1 matching 8 bases. The CDR3 covers 18 residues. V was clipped by 0 bases and J by 2 bases; unmatched bases: 12. CDR1 and CDR2 from the germline V gene are SGHDN and FVKESK. The CDR3 spells CASSQETRQGLGTYEQYF. CDR3 in DNA: TGTGCCAGCAGCCAAGAAACCCGACAGGGGTTGGGCACCTACGAGCAGTACTTC. Full variable domain (outside the CDR3, taken from reference TRBV14 and TRBJ2-7): EAGVTQFPSHSVIEKGQTVTLRCDPISGHDNLYWYRRVMGKEIKFLLHFVKESKQDESGMPNNRFLAERTGGTYSTLKVQPAELEDSGVYFCASSQETRQGLGTYEQYFGPGTRLTVT.

The chain recombines TRBV7-6 with TRBJ2-2; D uncertain. CDR1 is SGHVS and CDR2 is FNYEAQ in the germline V gene. Trimming cost V 5 bases and J 3 bases, with 10 bases left between them. The CDR3 is 14 amino acids. The CDR3 region is CASSDDKYTGELFF. The CDR3 DNA is TGTGCCAGCAGCGATGACAAGTACACCGGGGAGCTGTTTTTT. Based on the CDR3 plus reference TRBV7-6 and TRBJ2-2, the full variable domain is GAGVSQSPRYKVTKRGQDVALRCDPISGHVSLYWYRQALGQGPEFLTYFNYEAQQDKSGLPNDRFSAERPEGSISTLTIQRTEQRDSAMYRCASSDDKYTGELFFGEGSRLTVL.

This clone has more than one count but fewer than ten. The genes are TRBV9 and TRBJ1-1; D not resolved. The CDR3 is 14 amino acids. Trimming pared 0 bases from V and 4 bases from J, leaving 10 bases between. CDR1 is SGDLS and CDR2 is YYNGEE in the germline V gene. The CDR3 DNA follows: TGTGCCAGCAGCGTAGATCTTGGTGGCACTGAAGCTTTCTTT. This gives the protein CASSVDLGGTEAFF.

The chain joins TRBV19 to TRBJ2-7; D is undetermined. The CDR3 spans 13 residues. V lost 3 bases and J lost 6, with 12 bases in between. In germline, CDR1 is LNHDA, CDR2 SQIVND (reference sequence). The CDR3 nucleotides are TGTGCCAGTAGTATGGCCTTGGACGGCGAGCAGTACTTC. Protein: CASSMALDGEQYF.

The CDR3 spells CASSLIRDSNEQFF. CDR3 sequence (DNA): TGTGCCAGCAGCTTGATTCGGGACTCCAATGAGCAGTTCTTC. This chain connects TRBV5-4 to TRBJ2-1, with D maybe TRBD2 (6 bases). Germline V gene sequence: CDR1 SGHNT, CDR2 YYREEE (reference sequence). The CDR3 runs 14 residues. V dropped 1 base and J dropped 6 bases, with 11 bases sitting between them. Combining the CDR3 with reference TRBV5-4 and TRBJ2-1 gives the whole variable domain ETGVTQSPTHLIKTRGQQVTLRCSSQSGHNTVSWYQQALGQGPQFIFQYYREEENGRGNFPPRFSGLQFPNYSSELNVNALELDDSALYLCASSLIRDSNEQFFGPGTRLTVL.

The rearrangement joins TRBV3-1 (or the pseudogene TRBV3-2) to TRBJ2-5, with D perhaps TRBD1 or TRBD2 (6 bases each). V shed 1 base and J shed 3 bases, with 21 bases lying between them. The CDR3 sequence is 18 residues long. Germline CDR1 reads LGHDT; CDR2 reads YNNKEL (reference sequence). The CDR3 loop is CASSQGTAGHKWEETQYF. The CDR3 DNA is TGTGCCAGCAGCCAAGGCACGGCGGGACACAAGTGGGAAGAGACCCAGTACTTC.

V usage is TRBV12-3 or TRBV12-4 and J usage is TRBJ2-6; D ambiguous. Trimming left V 5 bases short and J 0 bases short, with 2 bases between. This CDR3 is built from 13 residues. The CDR3 region is CASSASGANVLTF. CDR3 coding DNA: TGTGCCAGCAGTGCCTCTGGGGCCAACGTCCTGACTTTC.

The genes are TRBV7-3 and TRBJ2-5, with 12 bases fitting TRBD2. The J segment lost 2 bases and the V segment lost 5 bases, leaving 3 bases of the junction unmatched. The CDR3 has 15 residues. Germline lookup yields CDR1 SGHTA and CDR2 FQGTGA. The CDR3 here is CASSLTSGRQETQYF. The CDR3, as DNA: TGTGCCAGCAGCCTTACTAGCGGGAGGCAAGAGACCCAGTACTTC.

The J gene is TRBJ1-2, the V gene TRBV7-9; 8 bases agree with TRBD1. CDR1 SEHNR and CDR2 FQNEAQ come from the germline V gene (reference sequence). This CDR3 is built from 13 residues. V shed 4 bases and J 8 bases; nucleotides not matched to a gene: 6. The CDR3 reads CASSSQGAGGYTF. The CDR3 DNA is TGTGCCAGCAGCTCTCAGGGGGCCGGCGGCTACACCTTC.